This TCR beta chain was identified during a study of CD8 T cells in Susac syndrome. The overall study: Treatment status at blood draw for the Susac syndrome patients was therapy-naive, corticosteroids, or intravenous immunoglobulin alone.

While CD8+ and CD4+ T cells were isolated negatively, TEMRA cells were enriched by FACS. An amount of RNA that ranged from roughly 0.5 to 1 ug was reverse transcribed with random hexamers. Across 54 Vbeta and 13 Jbeta, immunoSEQ multiplex PCR amplified TCR beta CDR3. TCRdb independently ran MiXCR on the immunoSEQ multiplex PCR reads; one entry per CDR3 protein. The data hold 100,000 or so distinct CDR3 sequences, with 85% to 95% observed a single time. The material sequenced was CD4+ T cells from PBMCs. The clonotype was recovered from a human donor with Susac syndrome.

CDR3 in amino acids: CSARAFRGGYNEQFF. For the CDR3, the DNA is TGCAGTGCTAGAGCTTTCCGGGGTGGGTACAATGAGCAGTTCTTC. The chain is built from TRBV20-1 and TRBJ2-1, with D possibly TRBD2 on 5 matching bases. Germline V gene sequence: CDR1 DFQATT, CDR2 SNEGSKA (reference sequence). This CDR3 contains 15 residues. Trimming cost V 1 base and J 4 bases, with 14 bases left between them.